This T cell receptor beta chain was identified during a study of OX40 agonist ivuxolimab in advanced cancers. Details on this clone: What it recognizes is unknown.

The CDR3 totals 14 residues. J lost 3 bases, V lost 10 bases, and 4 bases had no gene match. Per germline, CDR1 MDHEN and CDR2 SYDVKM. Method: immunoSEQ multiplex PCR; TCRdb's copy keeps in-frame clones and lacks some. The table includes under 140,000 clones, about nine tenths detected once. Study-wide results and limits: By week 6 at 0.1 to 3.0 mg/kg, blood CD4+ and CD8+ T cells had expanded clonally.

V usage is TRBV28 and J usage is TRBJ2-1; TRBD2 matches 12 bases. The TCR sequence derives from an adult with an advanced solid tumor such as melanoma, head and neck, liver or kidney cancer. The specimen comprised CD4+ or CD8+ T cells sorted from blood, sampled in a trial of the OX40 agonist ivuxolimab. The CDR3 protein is CAIGTSGYYNEQFF. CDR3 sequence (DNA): TGTGCCATAGGGACTAGCGGGTACTACAATGAGCAGTTCTTC.